These 22 T cell receptor beta chains were sequenced from one sample in a study of Graves' ophthalmopathy and Graves' hyperthyroidism. RNA transcripts yielded amplified TCR beta CDR3 regions. HTBI primers served in a first-round RT-PCR, which a second-round multiplex PCR followed. A single record per CDR3 protein comes from TCRdb applying MiXCR to the multiplex PCR reads. The data hold approximately 210,000 distinct CDR3 sequences, with 29% observed a single time. The sample was peripheral blood. Receptor source: a man aged 50-60 years with Graves' ophthalmopathy.

This clonotype occurred many times. The J gene is TRBJ2-7, the V gene TRBV4-3, with TRBD2 identical over 9 bases. The J segment lost 4 bases and the V segment lost 0 bases, leaving 13 bases of the junction unmatched. CDR1 and CDR2 (germline): LGHNA, YSLEER. This CDR3 region has 18 residues. The CDR3 nucleotides read TGCGCCAGCAGCCAAGAATTGTCCTCGCTAGCGGGACCTTACGAGCAGTACTTC. This encodes CASSQELSSLAGPYEQYF.

The table lists this clonotype with many counts. The chain couples TRBV4-1 to TRBJ2-7, with TRBD2 matching 7 bases. Trimming removed 1 base from V and 3 bases from J; junction bases left unmatched: 9. The length of the CDR3 is 16 residues. Germline V gene sequence: CDR1 MGHRA, CDR2 YSYEKL. The DNA of the CDR3 is TGCGCCAGCAGCCAAGTGTCTGGCGGGAGTAACTACGAGCAGTACTTC. Protein: CASSQVSGGSNYEQYF.

This clonotype was counted ten times or more. One junction end disagrees with the germline gene, perhaps due to a read error. The gene calls are TRBV29-1 and TRBJ2-7; D uncertain. The length of the CDR3 is 12 residues. Germline lookup yields CDR1 SQVTM and CDR2 ANQGSEA. The CDR3 is CSVEDRVQPLTF. CDR3 nucleotide sequence: TGCAGCGTTGAAGATAGGGTCCAGCCTCTTACATTC.

This chain joins TRBV28 and TRBJ2-7; D not resolved. Germline CDR1 and CDR2: MDHEN and SYDVKM. The ends were cut back, 3 bases at V and 6 bases at J, with 15 bases in the middle. CDR3 length equals 14 residues. The CDR3 DNA is TGTGCCAGCAGTTTTGCAGGACCGGGTCGCGAGCAGTACTTC. Residues: CASSFAGPGREQYF.

CDR3: CASSLWGDKNIQYF. In DNA form, the CDR3 reads TGTGCCAGCAGTTTATGGGGAGACAAAAACATTCAGTACTTC. The chain is built from TRBV28 and TRBJ2-4; possible D gene TRBD2, 5 bases. V was clipped by 0 bases and J by 3 bases, with 6 bases between them. The length of the CDR3 is 14 residues. Germline V CDR1 and CDR2: MDHEN, SYDVKM.

This clonotype occurred many times. This sequence joins TRBV6-4 and TRBJ2-3; TRBD1 agrees at 9 bases. The junction had 17 bases not matched to a gene; V was cut back by 5 bases and J by 8 bases. The CDR3 covers 17 residues. CDR1 MRHNA and CDR2 SNTAGT come from the germline V gene. CDR3 bases: TGTGCCAGCAGTACCCTTAGGACAGGGGCAAATCCGGGTACGCAGTATTTT. This translates into CASSTLRTGANPGTQYF.

The rearrangement links TRBV11-1 to TRBJ1-1, with D maybe TRBD1 (6 bases). The V and J ends lost 2 bases and 0 bases respectively, with 13 bases between them. Germline V gene sequence: CDR1 SGHAT, CDR2 FQDESV (reference sequence). This CDR3 has 16 residues. CDR3 residues: CASSLLWGGVNTEAFF. CDR3 coding DNA: TGTGCCAGCAGCTTACTATGGGGGGGCGTGAACACTGAAGCTTTCTTT.

This clonotype was detected ten times or more. The J gene is TRBJ2-5, the V gene TRBV19; tentative D call: TRBD1 (6 bases). The CDR3 extends over 13 amino acids. V gave up 6 bases and J gave up 7 bases, with 15 bases separating them. Germline V gene sequence: CDR1 LNHDA, CDR2 SQIVND (reference sequence). The CDR3 spells CASSPQGPATQYF. The CDR3, as DNA: TGTGCCAGTAGCCCACAGGGCCCCGCGACCCAGTACTTC.

This clonotype came up many times. The chain joins TRBV7-8 to TRBJ2-7, with D possibly matching TRBD1 (5 bases). The CDR3 spans 14 residues. Germline V gene data show CDR1 as SGHVS and CDR2 as FQNEAQ. Trimming removed 2 bases from V and 6 bases from J, with 14 bases in between. The CDR3 DNA reads TGTGCCAGCAGCTTACGGACACGCGTACGCGAGCAGTACTTC. Protein product: CASSLRTRVREQYF.

There are many counts of this clonotype. V usage is TRBV12-3 or TRBV12-4 and J usage is TRBJ2-4; 10 positions agree with TRBD1. The CDR3 length is 16 residues. The trim removed 5 bases at V and 8 bases at J, leaving 12 bases unmatched. CDR3 sequence: CASSQPNRDRGDIQYF. The CDR3 DNA is TGTGCCAGCAGTCAACCGAACCGGGACAGGGGAGACATTCAGTACTTC.

In this sample, this clonotype turned up many times. The chain has TRBV20-1 and TRBJ1-2; D is unresolved. The CDR3 is 12 residues long. Germline lookup yields CDR1 DFQATT and CDR2 SNEGSKA (reference sequence). Deletions cut 3 bases from V and 8 bases from J, with 13 bases between. CDR3 protein: CSASRNQRGYTF. CDR3 nucleotide sequence: TGCAGTGCTAGCAGGAACCAGCGGGGCTACACCTTC.

Many counts were recorded for this clonotype. The chain has TRBV15 and TRBJ2-7; no definite D call. Germline-derived CDR1 and CDR2 are LNHNV and YYDKDF (reference sequence). The V and J ends lost 4 bases and 2 bases respectively, with 9 bases between them. This CDR3 is 13 amino acids long. The CDR3: CATSNEKTYEQYF. CDR3 DNA: TGTGCCACCAGCAATGAAAAAACCTACGAGCAGTACTTC.

In its sample, this clonotype was seen many times. This chain links TRBV7-8 with TRBJ2-5; the match to TRBD2 covers 7 bases. The CDR3 is made up of 15 amino acids. Germline V gene sequence: CDR1 SGHVS, CDR2 FQNEAQ. The J segment lost 3 bases and the V segment lost 1 base, leaving 5 bases of the junction unmatched. CDR3 in DNA: TGTGCCAGCAGCTTAGGGGCGGGAGTAAAAGAGACCCAGTACTTC. Protein product: CASSLGAGVKETQYF.

This clonotype was seen ten or more times. The V gene is TRBV5-1, the J gene TRBJ2-5, with 10 nucleotides matching TRBD2. Germline V CDR1 and CDR2: SGHRS, YFSETQ. Trimming at V came to 4 bases and at J to 4 bases, leaving 10 bases not matched to a gene. The CDR3 is 16 amino acids. CDR3 amino acids: CASSLQASGSGETQYF. Here the CDR3 DNA reads TGCGCCAGCAGCCTCCAGGCTAGCGGGAGCGGAGAGACCCAGTACTTC.

This clonotype was recorded once. The chain carries TRBV6-2 or TRBV6-3 and TRBJ2-5; D is unclear. CDR1 MNHEY and CDR2 SVGEGT come from the germline V gene. V lost 2 bases and J lost 5, with 9 bases in between. The CDR3 extends over 13 amino acids. CDR3 DNA sequence: TGTGCCAGCAGTTACAGTGGTGAGGAGACCCAGTACTTC. Amino acids: CASSYSGEETQYF.

The chain employs TRBV7-2 and TRBJ1-1; TRBD1 matches at 8 bases. After removal of 5 bases from V and 6 bases from J, the junction contained 8 bases not matched to a gene. The CDR3 loop spans 14 amino acids. From germline, CDR1 is SGHTA and CDR2 FQGNSA. The CDR3 region has the DNA TGTGCCAGCAGCATAGGACAGGGCAACCCTGAAGCTTTCTTT. Protein: CASSIGQGNPEAFF.

The chain has TRBV12-3 or TRBV12-4 and TRBJ2-4; TRBD1 matches 7 bases. The CDR3 extends over 13 amino acids. J gave up 6 bases and V 4 bases, and 3 bases lay outside the gene matches. In DNA, the CDR3 is TGTGCCAGCAGTTCGGGACAGAGAAACATTCAGTACTTC. Its protein product is CASSSGQRNIQYF.

This clonotype has just one count. The chain joins TRBV12-3 or TRBV12-4 to TRBJ1-1; D remains ambiguous. V lost 3 bases and J lost 2, with 10 bases in between. The CDR3 totals 14 residues. The CDR3 nucleotides read TGTGCCAGCAGTTTCCAGGACGGTAACACTGAAGCTTTCTTT. Protein product: CASSFQDGNTEAFF.

This clonotype was counted at least ten times. CDR3 DNA sequence: TGTGCCATCAGTGATTCAGGGGGCTTAAACATTCAGTACTTC. It encodes CAISDSGGLNIQYF. V is TRBV10-3 and J is TRBJ2-4; 8 bases agree with TRBD1. The germline V gene encodes CDR1 ENHRY and CDR2 SYGVKD. The CDR3 has 14 residues. Losses at the gene ends were 3 bases for V and 6 bases for J; bases not matched to a gene: 4.

This clonotype was observed at least ten times. The rearrangement uses TRBV29-1 and TRBJ1-2, with D perhaps TRBD1 (5 bases). Germline values: CDR1 SQVTM, CDR2 ANQGSEA. The V end lost 7 bases, the J end lost 4 bases, and 10 bases lay between the germline ends. The CDR3 sequence is 11 residues long. Here the CDR3 reads CSASDIYGYTF. The CDR3 DNA sequence: TGCAGCGCCTCGGACATCTATGGCTACACCTTC.

This clonotype was seen repeatedly, ten times or more. The chain combines TRBV6-5 with TRBJ1-2, with 7 bases fitting TRBD1. V dropped 4 bases and J dropped 5; count of bases not matched to a gene: 7. The CDR3 runs 14 residues. Germline CDR1 is MNHEY and CDR2 is SVGAGI. The CDR3 loop reads CASSSDRAVYGYTF. The CDR3 coding sequence is TGTGCCAGCAGTTCCGACAGGGCTGTGTATGGCTACACCTTC.

This chain connects TRBV12-3 or TRBV12-4 to TRBJ2-2; D is possibly TRBD1 (5 bases). V was shortened by 3 bases and J by 0 bases, with 11 bases between the two germline ends. This CDR3 is 16 amino acids long. As DNA, the CDR3 is TGTGCCAGCAGTTTTCCCAGGGCCTCGAACACCGGGGAGCTGTTTTTT. It yields the protein CASSFPRASNTGELFF.